The 30 T cell receptor beta chains listed next were all sequenced from one sample in a study of T cell changes during pregnancy in multiple sclerosis. Measured with immunoSEQ multiplex PCR; TCRdb has only the in-frame clones, and not every one. The table records about 70,000 clones, over 85% of them present only once. The sequenced sample was peripheral blood, obtained in the second trimester of pregnancy. The source is a female donor in good health, enrolled as a control in a pregnancy study.

V is TRBV30 and J is TRBJ1-1; D is ambiguous. Per the germline V gene, CDR1 is GTSNPN and CDR2 is SVGIG (reference sequence). The V and J ends lost 8 bases and 1 base respectively, with 8 bases between them. CDR3 length equals 11 residues. The CDR3 protein is CAGTRNTEAFF. The DNA of the CDR3 is TGTGCCGGTACACGGAACACTGAAGCTTTCTTT.

The rearrangement links TRBV5-4 to TRBJ1-1; D remains unclear. CDR1 is SGHNT and CDR2 is YYREEE in the germline V gene (reference sequence). The CDR3 contains 15 residues. The V end lost 0 bases, the J end lost 4 bases, and 13 bases lay between the germline ends. CDR3 sequence: CASSLAAGLGTEAFF. In DNA, the CDR3 is TGTGCCAGCAGCTTGGCCGCAGGTCTGGGCACTGAAGCTTTCTTT.

The rearrangement uses TRBV9 and TRBJ2-2; D perhaps matches TRBD1 (6 bases). The CDR3 totals 15 residues. Trimming removed 0 bases from V and 5 bases from J, with 11 bases in between. The V gene's germline CDR1 is SGDLS and CDR2 YYNGEE. The CDR3 spells CASSVADSVTGELFF. CDR3 DNA sequence: TGTGCCAGCAGCGTAGCGGACAGCGTTACCGGGGAGCTGTTTTTT.

J is TRBJ2-1 and V is TRBV5-8; 7 bases map to TRBD2. Germline loops: CDR1 SGHTS, CDR2 YDEGEE. Unmatched junction bases numbered 5, after V lost 1 base and J lost 7 bases. The CDR3 is made up of 14 amino acids. In nucleotides, the CDR3 is TGTGCCAGCAGCTTGTATGGACTAGTAAATGAGCAGTTCTTC. Translated, it gives CASSLYGLVNEQFF.

This rearrangement joins TRBV7-9 to TRBJ1-5, with D uncertain. Germline assignment: CDR1 SEHNR and CDR2 FQNEAQ (reference sequence). This CDR3 region has 12 residues. The V end was cut by 5 bases, the J end by 7 bases, with 9 bases between. The CDR3 reads CASSRGRQPQHF. In nucleotides, the CDR3 is TGTGCCAGCAGCAGAGGAAGGCAGCCCCAGCATTTT.

This chain connects TRBV29-1 to TRBJ1-1; D not certain. The CDR3 extends over 12 amino acids. Germline CDR1 reads SQVTM; CDR2 reads ANQGSEA. The V gene lost 1 base and the J gene lost 1 base, with 4 bases spanning the gap. CDR3 loop: CSVEGRNTEAFF. In DNA form, the CDR3 reads TGCAGCGTTGAAGGGAGGAACACTGAAGCTTTCTTT.

The chain joins TRBV7-8 to TRBJ1-3; no firm D call. Germline assignment: CDR1 SGHVS and CDR2 FQNEAQ. The CDR3 contains 16 residues. V lost 5 bases, J lost 0 bases, and 14 bases lay in between. In DNA, the CDR3 is TGTGCCAGCAGCGCCCTCGAGGGTCTCTCTGGAAACACCATATATTTT. As protein: CASSALEGLSGNTIYF.

V gene TRBV19 combines with J gene TRBJ2-6, with 7 bases that match TRBD1. CDR3 length equals 17 residues. V was pared by 7 bases and J by 0 bases, with 9 bases of the junction left unmatched. CDR1 LNHDA and CDR2 SQIVND come from the germline V gene (reference sequence). The CDR3: CASNPGQLLSGANVLTF. As DNA, the CDR3 is TGTGCCAGTAATCCGGGACAGTTGCTCTCTGGGGCCAACGTCCTGACTTTC.

This clone was detected once. J is TRBJ1-2 and V is TRBV6-6; no definite D call. The germline CDR1 and CDR2 sequences are MNHNY and SVGAGI (reference sequence). The CDR3 has 14 amino acids. The ends were cut back, 2 bases at V and 2 bases at J, with 9 bases in the middle. CDR3 DNA sequence: TGTGCCAGCAGTTACGACACCGTCAACTATGGCTACACCTTC. Residues: CASSYDTVNYGYTF.

The chain links TRBV5-8 to TRBJ1-6; D is ambiguous. V was pared by 4 bases and J by 11 bases, with 19 bases between. Germline loops: CDR1 SGHTS, CDR2 YDEGEE. The CDR3 sequence is 15 residues long. CDR3 residues: CASSLWAGSSPPLHF. CDR3 in DNA: TGTGCCAGCAGCCTCTGGGCGGGATCTTCGCCACCCCTCCACTTT.

The chain joins TRBV7-9 to TRBJ1-3, with unresolved D. With 4 bases removed from V and 0 bases from J, the gap between germline ends came to 10 bases. CDR1 SEHNR and CDR2 FQNEAQ come from the germline V gene (reference sequence). The CDR3 is 15 residues long. Written as DNA, the CDR3 is TGTGCCAGCAGCTATCCGGCTAGCTCTGGAAACACCATATATTTT. Its translation: CASSYPASSGNTIYF.

J is TRBJ1-2 and V is TRBV6-6; D unclear. V lost 6 bases, J lost 6 bases, and 11 bases lay in between. Germline assignment: CDR1 MNHNY and CDR2 SVGAGI (reference sequence). CDR3 size: 12 residues. This CDR3 is CASSQWYDGYTF. The CDR3 nucleotides read TGTGCCAGCAGCCAGTGGTACGATGGCTACACCTTC.

The rearrangement uses TRBV7-9 and TRBJ2-1, with D maybe TRBD2 (6 bases). V lost 5 bases, J lost 9 bases, and 17 bases lay in between. Germline assignment: CDR1 SEHNR and CDR2 FQNEAQ (reference sequence). This CDR3 has 14 amino acids. This CDR3 reads CASSPSGRGGEQFF. CDR3 in DNA: TGTGCCAGCAGCCCCAGCGGCCGGGGAGGTGAGCAGTTCTTC. The full variable domain, its missing parts supplied by reference TRBV7-9 and TRBJ2-1, is DTGVSQNPRHKITKRGQNVTFRCDPISEHNRLYWYRQTLGQGPEFLTYFQNEAQLEKSRLLSDRFSAERPKGSFSTLEIQRTEQGDSAMYLCASSPSGRGGEQFFGPGTRLTVL.

The CDR3, as DNA: TGTGCCAGCTCACCAGGCAGACTTAACTATGGCTACACCTTC. Translated, it gives CASSPGRLNYGYTF. The chain couples TRBV18 to TRBJ1-2, with D hard to call. This CDR3 has 14 residues. V lost 2 bases to trimming and J lost 1 base, with 8 bases between them. Germline V gene data show CDR1 as KGHSH and CDR2 as LQKENI.

The chain recombines TRBV30 with TRBJ1-2, with 7 bases matching TRBD1. CDR1 GTSNPN and CDR2 SVGIG come from the germline V gene (reference sequence). The CDR3 is 14 residues long. Germline trimming cut 3 bases from V and 4 bases from J; bases unmatched to any gene: 8. Here the CDR3 DNA reads TGTGCCTGGAGGACCCAGGGGGACCCCTATGGCTACACCTTC. As protein: CAWRTQGDPYGYTF. Using reference TRBV30 and TRBJ1-2 for the parts outside the CDR3, the full variable domain is SQTIHQWPATLVQPVGSPLSLECTVEGTSNPNLYWYRQAAGRGLQLLFYSVGIGQISSEVPQNLSASRPQDRQFILSSKKLLLSDSGFYLCAWRTQGDPYGYTFGSGTRLTVV.

This clone was found once. The chain has TRBV4-3 and TRBJ1-1; 8 positions match TRBD1. CDR1 LGHNA and CDR2 YSLEER come from the germline V gene. The CDR3 sequence is 16 residues long. V lost 0 bases and J lost 1; bases outside the gene matches: 4. CDR3 sequence reads: CASSQDRTGTNTEAFF. CDR3 DNA: TGCGCCAGCAGCCAAGATAGGACAGGGACGAACACTGAAGCTTTCTTT.

V gene TRBV12-5 combines with J gene TRBJ2-5; D is undetermined. In germline, CDR1 is LGHNT, CDR2 FRNRAP. Trimming pared 7 bases from V and 5 bases from J, leaving 11 bases between. This CDR3 comprises 12 residues. CDR3 sequence reads: CASALIVETQYF. The DNA of the CDR3 is TGTGCTAGTGCCCTTATCGTGGAGACCCAGTACTTC.

This clone was observed a handful of times. The rearrangement joins TRBV7-3 to TRBJ2-6; D is undetermined. The germline CDR1 and CDR2 sequences are SGHTA and FQGTGA. V lost 1 base and J 1 base, leaving 5 bases between the germline ends. CDR3 length: 15 amino acids. The CDR3 DNA reads as TGTGCCAGCAGCTTAAAGGAGTCTGGGGCCAACGTCCTGACTTTC. The encoded protein is CASSLKESGANVLTF.

The chain carries TRBV6-1 and TRBJ2-3, with 9 nucleotides matching TRBD2. The V and J ends lost 11 bases and 6 bases, in that order; junction bases with no gene match: 9. This CDR3 region has 13 residues. CDR1 MNHNS and CDR2 SASEGT come from the germline V gene. CDR3 residues: CAGRAGGWDTQYF. The CDR3 DNA follows: TGTGCCGGACGAGCGGGGGGATGGGATACGCAGTATTTT.

This chain links TRBV4-3 with TRBJ2-5, with a weak D call TRBD2 (6 bases). The CDR3 has 16 residues. The V gene lost 1 base and the J gene lost 2 bases, with 14 bases spanning the gap. Germline V lookup: CDR1 LGHNA, CDR2 YSLEER. The CDR3 region has the DNA TGCGCCAGCAGCCAAGGTGGAAGAGGACTACAAGAGACCCAGTACTTC. It is translated as CASSQGGRGLQETQYF.

The rearrangement uses TRBV7-3 and TRBJ2-6; TRBD2 aligns across 7 bases. J gave up 1 base and V 5 bases, and 5 bases lay outside the gene matches. Germline CDR1 SGHTA, CDR2 FQGTGA. The CDR3 runs 16 residues. The CDR3, as DNA: TGTGCCAGCAGCCCGGGAGGTTTTTCTGGGGCCAACGTCCTGACTTTC. Amino acid sequence: CASSPGGFSGANVLTF.

The gene calls are TRBV9 and TRBJ1-1; D is uncertain. Germline V gene sequence: CDR1 SGDLS, CDR2 YYNGEE. Trimming removed 0 bases at V and 7 bases at J, with 13 bases between. The CDR3 has 14 residues. The CDR3 DNA reads as TGTGCCAGCAGCGTAGGGGCCCCCGGGGATGAAGCTTTCTTT. Amino acid sequence: CASSVGAPGDEAFF.

The V call is TRBV4-3, the J call TRBJ2-6; 9 positions agree with TRBD2. Germline V gene sequence: CDR1 LGHNA, CDR2 YSLEER. V dropped 3 bases and J dropped 0; count of bases not matched to a gene: 6. The CDR3 totals 18 residues. Here the CDR3 reads CASSHGASGNSGANVLTF. The CDR3 DNA sequence: TGCGCCAGCAGCCATGGGGCTAGCGGGAACTCTGGGGCCAACGTCCTGACTTTC.

The rearrangement links TRBV2 to TRBJ2-2, with D possibly being TRBD1 (6 bases). Between the trimmed V and J ends, which lost 8 bases and 2 bases, there was a span of 9 bases. This CDR3 contains 13 residues. Germline V gives CDR1 SNHLY, CDR2 FYNNEI. This CDR3 reads CASGTLNTGELFF. CDR3 sequence (DNA): TGTGCCAGCGGGACATTAAACACCGGGGAGCTGTTTTTT. The entire variable domain, with the rest obtained from reference TRBV2 and TRBJ2-2, is as follows: EPEVTQTPSHQVTQMGQEVILRCVPISNHLYFYWYRQILGQKVEFLVSFYNNEISEKSEIFDDQFSVERPDGSNFTLKIRSTKLEDSAMYFCASGTLNTGELFFGEGSRLTVL.

J is TRBJ1-2 and V is TRBV7-2; 9 positions match TRBD1. Germline trimming cut 1 base from V and 5 bases from J; bases unmatched to any gene: 8. CDR3 size: 16 residues. Germline V gene data show CDR1 as SGHTA and CDR2 as FQGNSA. The CDR3 DNA follows: TGTGCCAGCAGCTTAGGGTTGGGACAGGGACTTTATGGCTACACCTTC. This translates into CASSLGLGQGLYGYTF.

V is TRBV9 and J is TRBJ2-6; the match to TRBD2 covers 7 bases. Trimming cost V 0 bases and J 0 bases; bases outside gene matches: 6. CDR1 SGDLS and CDR2 YYNGEE come from the germline V gene. The CDR3 loop spans 18 amino acids. In DNA, the CDR3 is TGTGCCAGCAGCGTAGACCCTCCGGGGGGCTCTGGGGCCAACGTCCTGACTTTC. The encoded protein is CASSVDPPGGSGANVLTF. Combining the CDR3 with reference TRBV9 and TRBJ2-6 gives the whole variable domain DSGVTQTPKHLITATGQRVTLRCSPRSGDLSVYWYQQSLDQGLQFLIQYYNGEERAKGNILERFSAQQFPDLHSELNLSSLELGDSALYFCASSVDPPGGSGANVLTFGAGSRLTVL.

This rearrangement joins TRBV6-6 to TRBJ1-1, with D possibly matching TRBD1 (5 bases). V lost 6 bases and J 3 bases, leaving 14 bases between the germline ends. CDR1 and CDR2 from the germline V gene are MNHNY and SVGAGI (reference sequence). The CDR3 contains 14 residues. CDR3 nucleotides: TGTGCCAGCAGAACGGGGGTGACGGACACTGAAGCTTTCTTT. It translates to CASRTGVTDTEAFF.

V and J are TRBV10-3 and TRBJ2-2, with TRBD1 matching 8 bases. V shed 5 bases, J shed 1 base, and the junction held 3 bases outside the gene matches. The CDR3 totals 15 residues. Germline V gene sequence: CDR1 ENHRY, CDR2 SYGVKD. The CDR3 loop is CAISPGTGNTGELFF. Written as DNA, the CDR3 is TGTGCCATCAGTCCCGGGACAGGGAACACCGGGGAGCTGTTTTTT.

The rearrangement joins TRBV11-2 to TRBJ2-7, with 7 bases lining up with TRBD1. CDR3 length: 17 residues. Germline values: CDR1 SGHAT, CDR2 FQNNGV. The V segment lost 1 base and the J segment 0 bases; nucleotides outside the gene matches: 9. The CDR3 reads CASSLATTGALSYEQYF. The DNA of the CDR3 is TGTGCCAGCAGCTTAGCTACTACAGGGGCCCTCTCCTACGAGCAGTACTTC.

The V gene is TRBV28, the J gene TRBJ2-7, with D maybe TRBD2 (5 bases). Germline lookup yields CDR1 MDHEN and CDR2 SYDVKM. This CDR3 has 12 residues. The V end lost 9 bases, the J end lost 6 bases, and 15 bases lay between the germline ends. The CDR3 DNA reads TGTGCCAGTGGACTCGTACCCTCCGAGCAGTACTTC. Encoded protein: CASGLVPSEQYF. The full variable domain, in which reference TRBV28 and TRBJ2-7 provide the parts outside the CDR3, is DVKVTQSSRYLVKRTGEKVFLECVQDMDHENMFWYRQDPGLGLRLIYFSYDVKMKEKGDIPEGYSVSREKKERFSLILESASTNQTSMYLCASGLVPSEQYFGPGTRLTVT.